Listed below are T cell receptor beta chains from one sample, sequenced in a study of T cells in Graves' hyperthyroidism and ophthalmopathy. TCRdb re-analysed the multiplex PCR reads in MiXCR, keeping a single row per CDR3 protein. The table includes a few hundred thousand distinct CDR3 sequences, about 45% detected once. The source material was peripheral blood or thyroid tissue (not recorded which). These receptors were obtained from an adult woman with Graves' disease, either hyperthyroidism or ophthalmopathy (not recorded which). CDR3s include the opening cysteine and the closing phenylalanine or tryptophan. D genes are given only for firm matches. Some rows mark clone size as missing; the rest say once, few, many or name a class of expanded clone.

V gene	clone size	D gene	J gene	CDR3 protein	CDR3 DNA
TRBV7-2	many	TRBD1	TRBJ1-2	CASSSGQGAHYGYTF	TGTGCCAGCAGCTCGGGACAGGGGGCTCACTATGGCTACACCTTC
TRBV5-4	many	NA	TRBJ2-7	CASSPTPWRRGYEQYF	TGTGCCAGCAGCCCAACCCCCTGGCGGAGGGGATACGAGCAGTACTTC
TRBV2	few	TRBD1	TRBJ1-5	CASSGGQGSNQPQHF	TGTGCCAGTAGTGGGGGACAGGGTAGCAATCAGCCCCAGCATTTT
TRBV5-1	NA	NA	TRBJ1-2	CASKDSDSYGYTF	TGCGCCAGCAAAGACTCGGACAGTTATGGCTACACCTTC
TRBV7-9	NA	NA	TRBJ1-2	CASSLVPFSGYTF	TGTGCCAGCAGCTTAGTACCCTTTAGCGGCTACACCTTC
TRBV19	few	NA	TRBJ1-5	CASSITPDKSLHF	TGTGCCAGTAGTATCACCCCGGACAAAAGCCTGCATTTT
TRBV9	many	NA	TRBJ1-2	CASSVEYRPVGGYTF	TGTGCCAGCAGCGTAGAGTACAGGCCAGTGGGAGGCTACACCTTC
TRBV19	many	NA	TRBJ1-5	CASSIDPAGGAQHF	TGTGCCAGTAGTATAGATCCCGCGGGTGGTGCCCAGCATTTT
TRBV6-1	many	NA	TRBJ1-6	CASSTRPPGSPLHF	TGTGCCAGCAGTACAAGGCCACCCGGTTCACCCCTCCACTTT
TRBV7-6	many	NA	TRBJ1-6	CASSFGPARGRNSPLHF	TGTGCCAGCAGCTTTGGCCCCGCCCGGGGCCGAAATTCACCCCTCCACTTT
TRBV25-1	NA	NA	TRBJ1-1	CASRKPGVGTEAFF	TGTGCCAGCAGGAAACCCGGTGTTGGCACTGAAGCTTTCTTT
TRBV10-3	NA	TRBD2	TRBJ2-1	CAISEGLVLQFF	TGTGCCATCAGTGAGGGACTAGTGCTGCAGTTCTTC
TRBV20-1	NA	NA	TRBJ2-1	CSATFVGGGYNEQFF	TGCAGTGCTACGTTCGTAGGAGGGGGCTACAATGAGCAGTTCTTC
TRBV7-2	NA	NA	TRBJ2-5	CASSSALVSETQYF	TGTGCCAGCAGCTCCGCTCTAGTTTCGGAGACCCAGTACTTC
TRBV5-5	many	NA	TRBJ2-7	CASSFVIGDQPLDEQYF	TGTGCCAGCAGCTTTGTTATAGGGGACCAGCCCCTCGACGAGCAGTACTTC
TRBV20-1	many	TRBD2	TRBJ2-7	CSARTSGSTYEQYF	TGCAGTGCTAGGACTAGCGGGAGTACCTACGAGCAGTACTTC
TRBV10-2	NA	NA	TRBJ1-4	CASGGQTAREKLFF	TGCGCCAGCGGTGGGCAGACAGCCCGAGAAAAACTGTTTTTT
TRBV7-9	NA	TRBD2	TRBJ2-6	CASSDAGSGSLDSGANVLTF	TGTGCCAGCAGCGACGCAGGGAGCGGGAGTTTAGACTCTGGGGCCAACGTCCTGACTTTC
TRBV27	NA	NA	TRBJ1-1	CASSLVSAYMNTEAFF	TGTGCCAGCAGTTTAGTTTCGGCTTACATGAACACTGAAGCTTTCTTT
TRBV15	NA	NA	TRBJ1-6	CATSSLGSPLHF	TGTGCCACCAGCAGCTTGGGGTCACCCCTCCACTTT
TRBV7-3	many	TRBD1	TRBJ2-5	CASSLRGGWEETQYF	TGTGCCAGCAGCTTACGAGGGGGCTGGGAAGAGACCCAGTACTTC
TRBV19	NA	NA	TRBJ2-2	CARHTGVGLQTGELFF	TGTGCCAGACATACAGGGGTGGGACTTCAGACCGGGGAGCTGTTTTTT
TRBV6-5	NA	NA	TRBJ2-7	CASSGGSPYEQYF	TGTGCCAGCAGTGGTGGGAGTCCCTACGAGCAGTACTTC
TRBV5-4	NA	TRBD2	TRBJ2-3	CASSFPSSGTSDTGDTQYF	TGTGCCAGCAGCTTCCCCTCTAGCGGGACGTCCGACACCGGGGATACGCAGTATTTT
TRBV7-8	NA	NA	TRBJ2-2	CASSLLPASGNTGELFF	TGTGCCAGCAGCTTACTGCCGGCCTCTGGAAACACCGGGGAGCTGTTTTTT
TRBV20-1	NA	NA	TRBJ1-5	CSARPGHQPQHF	TGCAGTGCTAGACCGGGGCATCAGCCCCAGCATTTT
TRBV7-9	many	NA	TRBJ1-6	CASSQSDHSLHF	TGTGCCAGCAGCCAGTCGGACCACTCCCTCCACTTT
TRBV7-2	NA	NA	TRBJ2-2	CASSLRQARSAGELFF	TGTGCCAGCAGCTTAAGACAGGCGAGGAGCGCCGGGGAGCTGTTTTTT
TRBV20-1	NA	TRBD2	TRBJ2-7	CSARSGRGEQYF	TGCAGTGCTAGAAGCGGGAGAGGCGAGCAGTACTTC
TRBV7-8	many	TRBD1	TRBJ2-6	CASSPRDRVSGANVLTF	TGTGCCAGCAGCCCCCGGGACAGGGTCTCTGGGGCCAACGTCCTGACTTTC
TRBV14	many	NA	TRBJ2-5	CASSQEFRGTQYF	TGTGCCAGCAGCCAAGAGTTCCGGGGGACCCAGTACTTC
TRBV6-1	once	TRBD1	TRBJ1-5	CASSYPGAGGPGDQPQHF	TGTGCCAGCAGTTACCCGGGCGCAGGGGGACCTGGTGATCAGCCCCAGCATTTT
TRBV18	NA	NA	TRBJ1-3	CASSQSRQAGNTIYF	TGTGCCAGCTCACAGAGCAGACAGGCTGGAAACACCATATATTTT
TRBV20-1	many	TRBD2	TRBJ2-2	CSATPRIAGTWSLATGELFF	TGCAGTGCAACCCCCCGGATAGCGGGAACGTGGAGCCTTGCCACCGGGGAGCTGTTTTTT
TRBV14	many	NA	TRBJ1-5	CASSQAGTWNQPQHF	TGTGCCAGCAGCCAAGCAGGGACCTGGAATCAGCCCCAGCATTTT
TRBV19	NA	TRBD1	TRBJ1-5	CASSSPKGTGGRLQHF	TGTGCCAGTAGCTCCCCGAAAGGGACAGGGGGGCGACTCCAGCATTTT
TRBV2	many	NA	TRBJ1-4	CATAGQTTNEKLFF	TGTGCCACCGCGGGCCAGACGACTAATGAAAAACTGTTTTTT
TRBV20-1	many	NA	TRBJ1-2	CSARVRSQGGYGYTF	TGCAGTGCTAGAGTACGTAGTCAGGGCGGCTATGGCTACACCTTC
TRBV10-3	many	NA	TRBJ2-7	CAISESIVPRGYEQYF	TGTGCCATCAGTGAGTCGATAGTGCCCCGGGGGTACGAGCAGTACTTC
TRBV5-4	many	NA	TRBJ1-2	CASSSRRDINYGYTF	TGTGCCAGCAGCTCAAGAAGGGATATCAACTATGGCTACACCTTC
TRBV2	NA	TRBD2	TRBJ2-3	CASSELAGVATQYF	TGTGCCAGCAGTGAACTAGCGGGAGTAGCTACGCAGTATTTT
TRBV7-3	many	TRBD1	TRBJ2-2	CASATGVNTGELFF	TGTGCCAGCGCTACAGGGGTGAACACCGGGGAGCTGTTTTTT
TRBV11-2	many	NA	TRBJ1-2	CASSLGGRGYTF	TGTGCCAGCAGCTTAGGGGGCCGGGGCTACACCTTC
TRBV2	NA	TRBD2	TRBJ2-7	CASSETLAGGLEQYF	TGTGCCAGCTCCGAAACACTAGCGGGAGGGCTTGAGCAGTACTTC
TRBV29-1	NA	NA	TRBJ2-7	CSVVPGNSYEQYF	TGCAGCGTCGTGCCGGGCAACTCCTACGAGCAGTACTTC